This T cell receptor beta chain was sequenced during a study of Ad26.COV2.S vaccination and SARS-CoV-2 variants. Across the whole study: Enrollment placed the donor in the COV1001 Ad26.COV2.S trial arm.

A word on this clone: The target antigen is unknown.

Overall study results and limits: Those who received vaccine or placebo ended up with similar non-spike TCR breadth. Breadth and depth estimates from TCRs may understate total T cell responses.

The treatment denotes: 15 to 20 received Ad26.COV2.S at low or high dose, single or two shots; 5 received placebo; per-sample allocation not given. Collection of the samples took place on day 63 after the first injection of vaccine or placebo. An adult aged 18-55 years in Boston served as the donor. Libraries were prepared by immunoSEQ multiplex PCR; TCRdb keeps only in-frame clonotypes and omits some of them. The sample has about 400,000 clones; about nine tenths are singletons. Trimming took 8 bases from V and 1 from J, leaving 6 bases between them. The CDR3 sequence is 13 residues long. Looked up from germline, CDR1 is LGHDT and CDR2 is YNNKEL (reference sequence).

The sequence came from a person between 18 and 65 years old who received the Ad26.COV2.S COVID-19 vaccine or a placebo. The sequencing here drew on peripheral blood, taken in a trial of Ad26.COV2.S vaccine versus placebo. V and J are TRBV3-1 (or the pseudogene TRBV3-2) and TRBJ2-6, with a tentative D call TRBD2 (5 bases). CDR3 in amino acids: CASGGSGANVLTF. Written as DNA, the CDR3 is TGTGCCAGCGGAGGTTCTGGGGCCAACGTCCTGACTTTC.